This T cell receptor (beta chain) was observed in a study of cytomegalovirus exposure and HLA in healthy donors. General study results and limits: Earlier analysis yielded a pattern in which most TCR beta V segments were productive about 90% or about 30% of the time. Both high specificity and high sensitivity reportedly marked the classifier's diagnosis of cytomegalovirus status.

In the PCR, 60 Vbeta and 13 Jbeta primers were used. Method: immunoSEQ multiplex PCR; TCRdb's copy keeps in-frame clones and lacks some. The table has 110,000 or so clones, roughly four fifths seen once; the top ten hold 15% to 20%. As concerns this clone: Its antigen remains unknown.

In germline, CDR1 is MDHEN, CDR2 SYDVKM. The CDR3 covers 15 residues. Between the trimmed V and J ends, which lost 4 bases and 8 bases, there was a span of 18 bases. The source of this sequence is a man aged 50-60 years in good health and CMV-seropositive. The rearrangement uses TRBV28 and TRBJ2-1; D possibly corresponds to TRBD2 (5 bases). The sequenced sample was PBMCs. DNA of the CDR3: TGTGCCAGCAGTTCCCCCGGGTTCCCCGGGGATGAGCAGTTCTTC. It is translated as CASSSPGFPGDEQFF.